The 8 T cell receptor beta chains below come from one sample, sequenced in a study of OX40 agonist ivuxolimab in advanced cancers. This table comes from immunoSEQ multiplex PCR, and its TCRdb copy is limited to in-frame clones, with some not included. The sample holds 70,000 or so clones; roughly 80% are singletons and the top ten take 0.8% to 1.1%. The sample was CD4+ or CD8+ T cells sorted from blood, taken in a trial of the OX40 agonist ivuxolimab. The origin of the receptors is an adult with an advanced solid tumor such as melanoma, head and neck, liver or kidney cancer.

The chain uses TRBV5-4 and TRBJ2-1; D is undetermined. Germline V CDR1 and CDR2: SGHNT, YYREEE (reference sequence). V was shortened by 0 bases and J by 7 bases, with 11 bases between the two germline ends. The CDR3 extends over 14 amino acids. As DNA, the CDR3 is TGTGCCAGCAGCTTGGTTGCTAGATGGAATGAGCAGTTCTTC. It yields the protein CASSLVARWNEQFF. Based on the CDR3 plus reference TRBV5-4 and TRBJ2-1, the full variable domain is ETGVTQSPTHLIKTRGQQVTLRCSSQSGHNTVSWYQQALGQGPQFIFQYYREEENGRGNFPPRFSGLQFPNYSSELNVNALELDDSALYLCASSLVARWNEQFFGPGTRLTVL.

In its sample, this clone was seen a few times. The chain links TRBV11-2 to TRBJ2-7, with a possible D match to TRBD1 (6 bases). Germline assignment: CDR1 SGHAT and CDR2 FQNNGV. The CDR3 extends over 15 amino acids. Trimming took off 1 base at V and 3 bases at J, with 13 bases between the two ends. DNA of the CDR3: TGTGCCAGCAGCTTAGCGAGGACAGCGAACTACGAGCAGTACTTC. Amino acids: CASSLARTANYEQYF.

CDR3 amino acids: CASSLQQGAFSTDTQYF. The CDR3 DNA follows: TGCGCCAGCAGCTTGCAACAGGGGGCTTTTAGCACAGATACGCAGTATTTT. The chain uses TRBV5-1 and TRBJ2-3, with 9 bases matching TRBD1. Germline values: CDR1 SGHRS, CDR2 YFSETQ. Unmatched junction bases numbered 6, after V lost 1 base and J lost 0 bases. CDR3 length: 17 residues. Full variable domain (outside the CDR3, taken from reference TRBV5-1 and TRBJ2-3): KAGVTQTPRYLIKTRGQQVTLSCSPISGHRSVSWYQQTPGQGLQFLFEYFSETQRNKGNFPGRFSGRQFSNSRSEMNVSTLELGDSALYLCASSLQQGAFSTDTQYFGPGTRLTVL.

This clone was seen once. The chain has TRBV18 and TRBJ1-2; TRBD1 matches 7 bases. CDR3 length equals 17 residues. Trimming at V came to 0 bases and at J to 3 bases, leaving 10 bases not matched to a gene. Germline V gene sequence: CDR1 KGHSH, CDR2 LQKENI. As DNA, the CDR3 is TGTGCCAGCTCACCACCGGGACAGTTCCCTGTGGACTATGGCTACACCTTC. Protein product: CASSPPGQFPVDYGYTF.

The J gene is TRBJ1-2, the V gene TRBV7-2; tentative D call: TRBD1 (5 bases). The CDR3 covers 15 residues. The germline V gene has CDR1 SGHTA and CDR2 FQGNSA. The V end lost 3 bases, the J end lost 2 bases, and 13 bases lay between the germline ends. This CDR3 reads CASSFSRGSNYGYTF. CDR3 in DNA: TGTGCCAGCAGCTTTTCCCGGGGCTCAAACTATGGCTACACCTTC.

J is TRBJ2-1 and V is TRBV23-1, with D tentatively TRBD2 (7 bases). TRBV23-1 is known as an ORF, though its function is uncertain. The CDR3 runs to 16 residues. V lost 0 bases to trimming and J lost 6 bases, with 15 bases between them. CDR3 protein: CASSQSKKGGGNEQFF. The CDR3 DNA reads TGCGCCAGCAGTCAATCTAAAAAGGGGGGGGGCAATGAGCAGTTCTTC.

V usage is TRBV15 and J usage is TRBJ1-2; D ambiguous. Trimming cost V 5 bases and J 4 bases, with 20 bases left between them. The V gene's germline CDR1 is LNHNV and CDR2 YYDKDF (reference sequence). This CDR3 comprises 16 residues. The CDR3 sequence: CATSQTSTLSRYGYTF. CDR3 sequence (DNA): TGTGCCACCAGCCAGACTTCAACCCTTTCTCGCTATGGCTACACCTTC. The full variable domain, completed using reference TRBV15 and TRBJ1-2, is DAMVIQNPRYQVTQFGKPVTLSCSQTLNHNVMYWYQQKSSQAPKLLFHYYDKDFNNEADTPDNFQSRRPNTSFCFLDIRSPGLGDTAMYLCATSQTSTLSRYGYTFGSGTRLTVV.

The chain links TRBV15 to TRBJ2-5, with 10 bases that match TRBD2. This CDR3 has 15 residues. The J segment lost 5 bases and the V segment lost 3 bases, leaving 6 bases of the junction unmatched. CDR1 is LNHNV and CDR2 is YYDKDF in the germline V gene (reference sequence). CDR3 sequence: CATSSQTSGIETQYF. The CDR3 DNA reads TGTGCCACCAGCAGTCAAACTAGCGGGATCGAGACCCAGTACTTC.